This record looks at one TCR beta chain sequence and its context. Its cognate antigen is unknown. Sequencing of TCR beta was carried out in blood CD8+ and CD4+ T cells. Both CD4+ and CD8+ T cells were negatively isolated, and TEMRA cells underwent FACS enrichment. Germline CDR1 reads LGHDT; CDR2 reads YNNKEL (reference sequence). Trimming at V came to 2 bases and at J to 4 bases, leaving 10 bases not matched to a gene. The CDR3 totals 16 residues. The data belong to a study of CD8 T cells in Susac syndrome. Study-wide results and limits: Individuals included in the TCR sequencing and HLA analysis were acknowledged by the study to be relatively few in number.

With random hexamers, reverse transcription was performed on about 0.5 to 1 ug of RNA. TCR beta CDR3 was amplified by immunoSEQ multiplex PCR. This amplification extended across 54 Vbeta and 13 Jbeta segments. MiXCR, applied by TCRdb to the immunoSEQ multiplex PCR reads, yields one record per CDR3 protein. The sample includes approximately 110,000 distinct CDR3 sequences, about 93% of them seen just once. The clonotype comes from a human donor in good health. The chain combines TRBV3-1 with TRBJ1-2, with 7 bases that match TRBD1. The material sequenced was CD4+ T cells from PBMCs. The CDR3 coding sequence is TGTGCCAGCAGCCAAAGGAGGGGGCGCTCGGCCTATGGCTACACCTTC. It encodes CASSQRRGRSAYGYTF.